The clone carrying this T cell receptor beta chain appeared a single time. The sample belongs to a study of blood T cell repertoires in COVID-19. Study-level information: Sites in the United States, Italy and Spain provided acute and convalescent COVID-19 samples. Sources were T cells, B-cell-depleted T cells, or PBMCs; the material itself was cDNA or gDNA.

Trimming took 1 base from V and 7 from J, leaving 16 bases between them. Germline loops: CDR1 LNHNV, CDR2 YYDKDF (reference sequence). This CDR3 region has 16 residues. In the source study's methods: Using reference gene primer amplification, nucleated cell counts were estimated. TCRdb's table, derived via immunoSEQ multiplex PCR, lists solely in-frame clones and lacks some. V and J calls and clone size are copied from that table; D and trimming were computed from the DNA. The sample consists of approximately 180,000 clones, 80% to 90% of them appearing once. Sequences were obtained from peripheral blood. V is TRBV15 and J is TRBJ2-2, with D perhaps matching TRBD2 (6 bases). The receptor was derived from a human donor with active or convalescent COVID-19. The donor label of this sample is uncertain. CDR3 protein: CATSRGGSSVSGELFF. CDR3 DNA sequence: TGTGCCACCAGCAGAGGTGGATCTAGCGTCAGCGGGGAGCTGTTTTTT.